This TCR beta chain was retrieved from a study of blood T cell repertoires in COVID-19. Study-level information: Acute and convalescent COVID-19 specimens originated in the United States, Italy and Spain. From T cells, B-cell-depleted T cells, or PBMCs came the material, which was cDNA or gDNA.

The CDR3 consists of 15 residues. The trim removed 1 base at V and 4 bases at J, leaving 3 bases unmatched. Germline-derived CDR1 and CDR2 are SGHRS and YFSETQ. Under the authors' procedure: Reference gene primer amplification gave nucleated cell count estimates. Generated by immunoSEQ multiplex PCR, the TCRdb table keeps only in-frame clones and is missing some. V, J and clone size derive from that table, while D and trimming were established from the DNA sequence. The sample comprises some 65,000 clones, 85% of which are singletons, and around 3% rests with the top ten. The specimen was peripheral blood. The chain joins TRBV5-1 to TRBJ2-2, with 8 positions matching TRBD1. The receptor comes from a man at least 80 years old with acute or convalescent COVID-19. CDR3 in DNA: TGCGCCAGCAGCTTGCCAGGGGGCGGCACCGGGGAGCTGTTTTTT. Translation gives CASSLPGGGTGELFF.